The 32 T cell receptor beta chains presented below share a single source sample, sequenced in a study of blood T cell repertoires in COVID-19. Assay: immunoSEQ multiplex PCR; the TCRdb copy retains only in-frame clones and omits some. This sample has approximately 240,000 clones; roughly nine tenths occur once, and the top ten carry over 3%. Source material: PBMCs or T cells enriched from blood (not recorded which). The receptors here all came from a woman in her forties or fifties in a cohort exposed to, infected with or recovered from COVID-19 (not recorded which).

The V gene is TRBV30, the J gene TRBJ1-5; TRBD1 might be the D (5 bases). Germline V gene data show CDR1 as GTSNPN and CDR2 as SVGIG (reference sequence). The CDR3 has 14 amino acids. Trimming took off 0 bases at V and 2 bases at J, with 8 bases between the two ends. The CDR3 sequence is CAWSVRGRNQPQHF. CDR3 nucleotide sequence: TGTGCCTGGAGTGTTAGGGGCCGCAATCAGCCCCAGCATTTT.

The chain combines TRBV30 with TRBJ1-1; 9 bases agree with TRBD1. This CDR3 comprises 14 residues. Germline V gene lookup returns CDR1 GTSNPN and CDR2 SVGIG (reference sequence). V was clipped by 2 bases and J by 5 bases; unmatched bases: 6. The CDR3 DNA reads TGTGCCTGGAGTTCGACAGGGGGATTAACTGAAGCTTTCTTT. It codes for CAWSSTGGLTEAFF.

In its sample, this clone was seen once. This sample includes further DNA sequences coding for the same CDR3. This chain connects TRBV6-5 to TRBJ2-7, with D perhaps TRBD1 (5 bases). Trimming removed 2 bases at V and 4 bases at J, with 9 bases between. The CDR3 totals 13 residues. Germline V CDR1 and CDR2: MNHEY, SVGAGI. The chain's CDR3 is CASSYRGGYEQYF. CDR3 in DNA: TGTGCCAGCAGTTACAGGGGCGGATACGAGCAGTACTTC.

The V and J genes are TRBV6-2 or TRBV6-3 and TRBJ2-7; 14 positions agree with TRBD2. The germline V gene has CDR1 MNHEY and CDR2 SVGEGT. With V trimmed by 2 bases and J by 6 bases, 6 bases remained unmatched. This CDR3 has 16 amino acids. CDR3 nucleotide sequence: TGTGCCAGCAGTTACGGGGGACTAGCGGGGGTCCCCGAGCAGTACTTC. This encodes CASSYGGLAGVPEQYF.

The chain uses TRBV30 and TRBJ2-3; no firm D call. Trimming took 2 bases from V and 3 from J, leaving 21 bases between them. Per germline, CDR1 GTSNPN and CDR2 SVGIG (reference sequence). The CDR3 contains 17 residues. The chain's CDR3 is CAWSSSSSSASTDTQYF. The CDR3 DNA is TGTGCCTGGAGTTCCTCATCCTCCAGCGCCAGTACAGATACGCAGTATTTT.

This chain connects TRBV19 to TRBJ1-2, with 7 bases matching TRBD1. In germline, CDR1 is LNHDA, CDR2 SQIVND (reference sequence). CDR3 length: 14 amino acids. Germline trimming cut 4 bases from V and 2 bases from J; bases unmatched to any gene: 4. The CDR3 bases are TGTGCCAGTAGTACGAGACAGGGCAACTATGGCTACACCTTC. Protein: CASSTRQGNYGYTF.

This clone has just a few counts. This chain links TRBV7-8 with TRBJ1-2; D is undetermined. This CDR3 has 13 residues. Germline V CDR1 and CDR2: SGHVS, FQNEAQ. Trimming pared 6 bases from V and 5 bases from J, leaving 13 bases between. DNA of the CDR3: TGTGCCAGCAGTGGAGGGCAGCCATATGGCTACACCTTC. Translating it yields CASSGGQPYGYTF.

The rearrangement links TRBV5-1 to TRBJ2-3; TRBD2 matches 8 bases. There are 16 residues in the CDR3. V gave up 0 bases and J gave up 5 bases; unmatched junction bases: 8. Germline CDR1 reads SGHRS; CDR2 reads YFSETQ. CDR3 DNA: TGCGCCAGCAGCTTGGGCCAGCGGGGGTTGGAAGATACGCAGTATTTT. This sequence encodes CASSLGQRGLEDTQYF.

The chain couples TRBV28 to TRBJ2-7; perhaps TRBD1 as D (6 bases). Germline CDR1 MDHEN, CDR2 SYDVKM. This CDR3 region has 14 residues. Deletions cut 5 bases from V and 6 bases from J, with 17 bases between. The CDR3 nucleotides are TGTGCCAGCAGTAGCCCAGGGGCTCGCGGCGAGCAGTACTTC. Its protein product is CASSSPGARGEQYF.

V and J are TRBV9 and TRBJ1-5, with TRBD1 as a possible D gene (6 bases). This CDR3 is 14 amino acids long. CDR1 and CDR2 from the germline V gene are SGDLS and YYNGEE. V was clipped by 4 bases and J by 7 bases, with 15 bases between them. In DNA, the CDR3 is TGTGCCAGCAGCATTACAGGGTTTAGGCAGCCCCAGCATTTT. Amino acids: CASSITGFRQPQHF.

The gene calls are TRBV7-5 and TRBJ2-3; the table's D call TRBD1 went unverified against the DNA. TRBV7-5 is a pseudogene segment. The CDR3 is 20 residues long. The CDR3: CARSLVSLDLRDSSPDTQYF. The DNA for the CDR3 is TGTGCCAGAAGCTTAGTAAGCTTGGATTTACGGGACAGCTCCCCAGATACGCAGTATTTT.

The CDR3 is CASSPPDRTNEKLFF. CDR3 bases: TGTGCCAGCAGTCCTCCGGACAGAACTAATGAAAAACTGTTTTTT. The chain carries TRBV27 and TRBJ1-4, with D perhaps TRBD1 (6 bases). Germline V gene sequence: CDR1 MNHEY, CDR2 SMNVEV (reference sequence). The CDR3 runs to 15 residues. The ends were cut back, 5 bases at V and 1 base at J, with 11 bases in the middle.

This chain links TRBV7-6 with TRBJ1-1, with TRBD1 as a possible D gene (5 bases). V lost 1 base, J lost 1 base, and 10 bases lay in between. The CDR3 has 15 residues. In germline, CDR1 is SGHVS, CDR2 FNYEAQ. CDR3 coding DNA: TGTGCCAGCAGCTTAGTATCAGGGTCGAACACTGAAGCTTTCTTT. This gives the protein CASSLVSGSNTEAFF.

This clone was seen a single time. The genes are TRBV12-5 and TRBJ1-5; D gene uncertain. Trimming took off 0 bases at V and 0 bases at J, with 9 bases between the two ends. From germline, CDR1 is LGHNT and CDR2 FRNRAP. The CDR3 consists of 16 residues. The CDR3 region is CASGLVLLYSNQPQHF. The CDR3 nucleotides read TGTGCTAGTGGTTTGGTACTCCTTTATAGCAATCAGCCCCAGCATTTT. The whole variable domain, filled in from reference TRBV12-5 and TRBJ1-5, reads DARVTQTPRHKVTEMGQEVTMRCQPILGHNTVFWYRQTMMQGLELLAYFRNRAPLDDSGMPKDRFSAEMPDATLATLKIQPSEPRDSAVYFCASGLVLLYSNQPQHFGDGTRLSIL.

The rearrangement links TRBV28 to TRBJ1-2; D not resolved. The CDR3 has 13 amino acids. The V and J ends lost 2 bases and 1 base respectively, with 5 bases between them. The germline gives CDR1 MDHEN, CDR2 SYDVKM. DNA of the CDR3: TGTGCCAGCAGTTTACAGGTTAACTATGGCTACACCTTC. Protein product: CASSLQVNYGYTF.

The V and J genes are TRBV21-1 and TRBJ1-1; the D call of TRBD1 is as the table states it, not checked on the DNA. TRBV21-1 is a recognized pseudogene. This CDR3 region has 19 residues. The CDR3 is CASSQILKGAGQGGTEAFF. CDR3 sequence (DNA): TGTGCCAGCAGCCAGATATTAAAAGGAGCGGGACAGGGGGGCACTGAAGCTTTCTTT.

The CDR3 loop reads CASSAQGGGNTIYF. As DNA, the CDR3 is TGTGCCAGCAGTGCCCAGGGGGGTGGAAACACCATATATTTT. The chain has TRBV2 and TRBJ1-3; the match to TRBD1 covers 7 bases. The ends lost 4 bases at V and 3 bases at J; junction bases unmatched: 3. CDR1 is SNHLY, CDR2 FYNNEI, per germline. The CDR3 is 14 amino acids. Complete variable domain (other parts from reference TRBV2 and TRBJ1-3): EPEVTQTPSHQVTQMGQEVILRCVPISNHLYFYWYRQILGQKVEFLVSFYNNEISEKSEIFDDQFSVERPDGSNFTLKIRSTKLEDSAMYFCASSAQGGGNTIYFGEGSWLTVV.

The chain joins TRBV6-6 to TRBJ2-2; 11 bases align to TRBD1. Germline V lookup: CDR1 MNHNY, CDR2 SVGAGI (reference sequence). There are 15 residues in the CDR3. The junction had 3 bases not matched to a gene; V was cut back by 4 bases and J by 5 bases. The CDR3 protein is CASSLGTGGTGELFF. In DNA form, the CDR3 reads TGTGCCAGCAGTTTAGGGACAGGGGGTACCGGGGAGCTGTTTTTT.

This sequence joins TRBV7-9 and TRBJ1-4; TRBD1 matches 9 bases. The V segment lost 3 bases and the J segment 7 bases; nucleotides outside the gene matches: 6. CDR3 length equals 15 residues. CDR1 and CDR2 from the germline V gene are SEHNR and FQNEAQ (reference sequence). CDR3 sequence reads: CASSLGRDRAEKLFF. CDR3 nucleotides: TGTGCCAGCAGCTTGGGCAGGGACAGGGCTGAAAAACTGTTTTTT. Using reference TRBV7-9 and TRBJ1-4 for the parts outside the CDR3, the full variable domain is DTGVSQNPRHKITKRGQNVTFRCDPISEHNRLYWYRQTLGQGPEFLTYFQNEAQLEKSRLLSDRFSAERPKGSFSTLEIQRTEQGDSAMYLCASSLGRDRAEKLFFGSGTQLSVL.

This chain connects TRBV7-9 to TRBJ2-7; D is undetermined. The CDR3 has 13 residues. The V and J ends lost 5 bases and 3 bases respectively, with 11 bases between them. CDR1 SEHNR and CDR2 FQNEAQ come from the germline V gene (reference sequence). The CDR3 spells CASSPAGDYEQYF. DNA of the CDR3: TGTGCCAGCAGCCCCGCCGGTGACTACGAGCAGTACTTC.

CDR3 bases: TGTGCCTGGAGTGTAGGGAGTAGTAGGTCAGATACGCAGTATTTT. It encodes CAWSVGSSRSDTQYF. The chain joins TRBV30 to TRBJ2-3; D is perhaps TRBD2 (5 bases). Trimming removed 0 bases from V and 4 bases from J, with 14 bases in between. The CDR3 is 15 amino acids. Germline V lookup: CDR1 GTSNPN, CDR2 SVGIG (reference sequence).

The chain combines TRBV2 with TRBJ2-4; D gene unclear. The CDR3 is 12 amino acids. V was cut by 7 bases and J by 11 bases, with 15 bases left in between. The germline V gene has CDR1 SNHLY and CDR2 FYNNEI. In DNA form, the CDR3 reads TGTGCCAGCATGGGTCCCGGGTCGGTTCAGTACTTC. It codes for CASMGPGSVQYF.

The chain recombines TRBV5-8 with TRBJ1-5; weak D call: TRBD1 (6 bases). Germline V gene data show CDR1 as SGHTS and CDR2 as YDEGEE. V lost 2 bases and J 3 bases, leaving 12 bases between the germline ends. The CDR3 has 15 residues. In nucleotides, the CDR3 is TGTGCCAGCAGCTTTGGGGGGGCTTCCAATCAGCCCCAGCATTTT. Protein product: CASSFGGASNQPQHF.

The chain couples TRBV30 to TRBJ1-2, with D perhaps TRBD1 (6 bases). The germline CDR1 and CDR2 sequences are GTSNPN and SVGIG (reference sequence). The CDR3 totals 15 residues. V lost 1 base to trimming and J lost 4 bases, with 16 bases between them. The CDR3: CAWSDLTGAPYGYTF. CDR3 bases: TGTGCCTGGAGTGACTTGACAGGTGCCCCCTATGGCTACACCTTC.

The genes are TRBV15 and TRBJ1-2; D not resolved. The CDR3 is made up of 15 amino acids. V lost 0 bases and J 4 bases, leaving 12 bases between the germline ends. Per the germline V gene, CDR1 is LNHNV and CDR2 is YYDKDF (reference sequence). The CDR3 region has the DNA TGTGCCACCAGCAGAGAATATGGGAGCCGCTATGGCTACACCTTC. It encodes CATSREYGSRYGYTF.

The CDR3 DNA sequence: TGTGCCATCAGCGGACTCGAATACAATGAGCAGTTCTTC. This codes for CAISGLEYNEQFF. The chain uses TRBV10-3 and TRBJ2-1, with TRBD2 as a possible D gene (5 bases). The CDR3 length is 13 residues. CDR1 is ENHRY, CDR2 SYGVKD, per germline. V lost 6 bases, J lost 4 bases, and 10 bases lay in between.

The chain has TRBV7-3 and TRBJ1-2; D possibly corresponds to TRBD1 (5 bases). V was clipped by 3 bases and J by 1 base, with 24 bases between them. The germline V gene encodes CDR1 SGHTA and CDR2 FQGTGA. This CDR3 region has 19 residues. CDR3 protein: CASSFSAGASWEDNYGYTF. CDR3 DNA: TGTGCCAGCAGCTTCAGTGCCGGGGCCAGCTGGGAGGATAACTATGGCTACACCTTC.

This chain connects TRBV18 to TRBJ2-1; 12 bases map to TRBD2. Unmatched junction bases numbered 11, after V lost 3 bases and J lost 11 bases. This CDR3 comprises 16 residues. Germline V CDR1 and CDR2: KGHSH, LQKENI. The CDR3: CASSPTSGGGGSQQFF. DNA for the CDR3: TGTGCCAGCTCACCGACTAGCGGGGGAGGGGGAAGTCAGCAGTTCTTC. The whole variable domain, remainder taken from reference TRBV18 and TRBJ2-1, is NAGVMQNPRHLVRRRGQEARLRCSPMKGHSHVYWYRQLPEEGLKFMVYLQKENIIDESGMPKERFSAEFPKEGPSILRIQQVVRGDSAAYFCASSPTSGGGGSQQFFGPGTRLTVL.

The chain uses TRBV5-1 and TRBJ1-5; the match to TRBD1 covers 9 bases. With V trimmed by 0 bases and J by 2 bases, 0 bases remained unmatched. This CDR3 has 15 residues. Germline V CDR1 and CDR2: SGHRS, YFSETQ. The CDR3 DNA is TGCGCCAGCAGCTTGGGGACAGGGGGCAATCAGCCCCAGCATTTT. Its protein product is CASSLGTGGNQPQHF. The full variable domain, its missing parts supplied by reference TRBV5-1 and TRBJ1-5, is KAGVTQTPRYLIKTRGQQVTLSCSPISGHRSVSWYQQTPGQGLQFLFEYFSETQRNKGNFPGRFSGRQFSNSRSEMNVSTLELGDSALYLCASSLGTGGNQPQHFGDGTRLSIL.

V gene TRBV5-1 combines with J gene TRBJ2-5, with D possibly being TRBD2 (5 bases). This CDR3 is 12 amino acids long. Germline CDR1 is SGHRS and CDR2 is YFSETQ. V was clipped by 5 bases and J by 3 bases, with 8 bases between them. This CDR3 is CASRRTEETQYF. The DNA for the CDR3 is TGCGCCAGCAGAAGGACTGAAGAGACCCAGTACTTC.

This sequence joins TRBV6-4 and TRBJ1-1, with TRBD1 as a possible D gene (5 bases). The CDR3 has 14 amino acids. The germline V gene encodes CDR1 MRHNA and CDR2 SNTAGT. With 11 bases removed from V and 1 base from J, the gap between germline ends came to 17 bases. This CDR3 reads CACPGGARNTEAFF. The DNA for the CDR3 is TGTGCCTGTCCGGGCGGGGCAAGGAACACTGAAGCTTTCTTT.

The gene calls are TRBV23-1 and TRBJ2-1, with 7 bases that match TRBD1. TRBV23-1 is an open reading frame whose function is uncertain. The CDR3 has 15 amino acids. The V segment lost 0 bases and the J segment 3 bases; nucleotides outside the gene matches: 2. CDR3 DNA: TGCGCCAGCAGTCAATCGGGACAGTACTACAATGAGCAGTTCTTC. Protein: CASSQSGQYYNEQFF.